This TCR beta chain was found in a study of shared clonotypes between healthy human individuals. Naivety among CD8 cells was defined by CD45RO negativity and positive CCR7 selection, thereby excluding terminally differentiated effector memory CD45RA+ cells. Healthy and HIV-negative, the adult donors had no recent acute infections or vaccinations. Study-wide results and limits: A handful of donors showed sharing of approximately 5% of naive CD4 clonotypes. In contrast to clonotypes shared by all four donors, non-shared clonotypes had lower generation probabilities.

Some clones are missing from TCRdb's copy, which holds only in-frame ones; the method was immunoSEQ multiplex PCR. The data hold about 2.1 million clones, with 93% observed a single time. Germline V gene sequence: CDR1 SGHTA, CDR2 FQGNSA. V was shortened by 1 base and J by 7 bases, with 13 bases between the two germline ends. The CDR3 is 15 residues long. Remarks on this clone: Its specificity is not known.

The source is a man younger than 35 in good health. Some clones in this sample may be carry-over from other donors' samples. The specimen was naive CD8+ T cells from PBMCs. This chain joins TRBV7-2 and TRBJ1-4; D is unclear. CDR3 DNA: TGTGCCAGCAGCTTAGGGGTAGAGCTTGTTGAAAAACTGTTTTTT. As protein: CASSLGVELVEKLFF.